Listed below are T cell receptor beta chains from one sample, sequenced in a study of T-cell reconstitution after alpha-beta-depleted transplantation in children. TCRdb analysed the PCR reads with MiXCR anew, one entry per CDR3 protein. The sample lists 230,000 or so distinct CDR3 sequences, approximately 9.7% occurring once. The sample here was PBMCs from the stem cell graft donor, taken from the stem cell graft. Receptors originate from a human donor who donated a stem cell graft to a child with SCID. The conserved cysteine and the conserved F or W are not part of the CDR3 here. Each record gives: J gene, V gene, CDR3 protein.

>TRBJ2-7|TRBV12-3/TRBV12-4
ATTWGTGYEQY
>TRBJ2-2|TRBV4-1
ASSHPTGLGELF
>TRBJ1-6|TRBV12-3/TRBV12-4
ASSFLQNSPLH
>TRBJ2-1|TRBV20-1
SARDRERVWDEQF
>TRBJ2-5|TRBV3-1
ASSQWGTGNQETQY
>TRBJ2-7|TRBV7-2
ASSRASGGVTYEQY
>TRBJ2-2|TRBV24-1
ATSDLGGNTGELF
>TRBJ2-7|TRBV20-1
SARAGDYEQY
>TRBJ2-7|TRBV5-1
ASSPIDSFTYEQY
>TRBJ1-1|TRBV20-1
SAQSPPGEGNTEAF
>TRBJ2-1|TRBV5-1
ASSLAPSGGGLLF
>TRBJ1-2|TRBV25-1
ASSEGSGGYT
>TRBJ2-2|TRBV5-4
ASSFGERPTLRNTGELF
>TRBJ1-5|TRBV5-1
ASSLGRQYSNQPQH
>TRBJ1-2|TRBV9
ASSRPQGPYGYT
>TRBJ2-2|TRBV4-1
ASSQGAKGTGELF
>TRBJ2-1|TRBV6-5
ASSYITSGDNEQF
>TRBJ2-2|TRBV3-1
ASSHVGNTGELF
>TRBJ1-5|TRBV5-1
ASSLGTYGDQPQH
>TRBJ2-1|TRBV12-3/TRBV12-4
ASSLSNEQF
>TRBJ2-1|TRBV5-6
ASSWRQLGTQNEQF
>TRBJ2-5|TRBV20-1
SARDWGTTQETQY